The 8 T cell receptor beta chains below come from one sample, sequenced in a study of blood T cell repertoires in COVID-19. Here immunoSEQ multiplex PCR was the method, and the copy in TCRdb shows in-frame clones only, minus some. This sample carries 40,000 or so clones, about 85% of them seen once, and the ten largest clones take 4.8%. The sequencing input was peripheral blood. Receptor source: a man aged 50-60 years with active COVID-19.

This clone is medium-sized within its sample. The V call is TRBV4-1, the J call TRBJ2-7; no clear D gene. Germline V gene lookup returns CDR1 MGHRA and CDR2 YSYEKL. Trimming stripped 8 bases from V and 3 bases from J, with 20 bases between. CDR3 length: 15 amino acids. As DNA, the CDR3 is TGCGCCAGCTCCTACCGTCCAAACGCGCGCTACGAGCAGTACTTC. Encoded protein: CASSYRPNARYEQYF.

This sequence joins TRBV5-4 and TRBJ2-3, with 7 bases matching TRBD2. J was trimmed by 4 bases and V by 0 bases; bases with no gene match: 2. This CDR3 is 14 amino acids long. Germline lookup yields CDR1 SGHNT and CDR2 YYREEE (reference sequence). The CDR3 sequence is CASSLGGGADTQYF. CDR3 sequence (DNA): TGTGCCAGCAGCTTGGGGGGGGGTGCAGATACGCAGTATTTT.

CDR3 DNA sequence: TGTGCCAGCAGTTCCAGACTAGCGGGGGGATACTACGAGCAGTACTTC. This sequence encodes CASSSRLAGGYYEQYF. The chain recombines TRBV25-1 with TRBJ2-7; 13 bases are shared with TRBD2. The CDR3 consists of 16 residues. Germline V gene sequence: CDR1 MGHDK, CDR2 SYGVNS. J lost 3 bases, V lost 5 bases, and 7 bases had no gene match.

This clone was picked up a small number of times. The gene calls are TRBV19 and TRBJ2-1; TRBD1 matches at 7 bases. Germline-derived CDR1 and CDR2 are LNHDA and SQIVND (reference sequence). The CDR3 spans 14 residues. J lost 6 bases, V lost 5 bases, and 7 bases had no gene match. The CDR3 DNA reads TGTGCCAGTAGTCCTCGACAGGGCTCCAATGAGCAGTTCTTC. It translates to CASSPRQGSNEQFF.

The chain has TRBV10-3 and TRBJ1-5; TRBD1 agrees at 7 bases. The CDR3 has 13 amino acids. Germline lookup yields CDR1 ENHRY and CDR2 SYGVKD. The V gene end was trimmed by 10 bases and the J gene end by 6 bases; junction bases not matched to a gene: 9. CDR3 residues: CATAEGAGQPQHF. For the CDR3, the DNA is TGTGCCACGGCGGAGGGGGCAGGTCAGCCCCAGCATTTT.

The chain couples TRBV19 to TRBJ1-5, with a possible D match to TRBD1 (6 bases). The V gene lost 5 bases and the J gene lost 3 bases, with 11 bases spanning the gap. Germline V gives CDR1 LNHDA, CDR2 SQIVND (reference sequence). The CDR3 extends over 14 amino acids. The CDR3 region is CASSLGQINQPQHF. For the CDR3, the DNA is TGTGCCAGTAGTCTTGGACAGATCAATCAGCCCCAGCATTTT.

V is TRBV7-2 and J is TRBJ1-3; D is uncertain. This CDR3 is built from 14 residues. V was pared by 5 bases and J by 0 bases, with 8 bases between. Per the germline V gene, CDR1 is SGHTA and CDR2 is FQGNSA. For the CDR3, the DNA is TGTGCCAGCAGCCCAGCGTTCTCTGGAAACACCATATATTTT. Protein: CASSPAFSGNTIYF.

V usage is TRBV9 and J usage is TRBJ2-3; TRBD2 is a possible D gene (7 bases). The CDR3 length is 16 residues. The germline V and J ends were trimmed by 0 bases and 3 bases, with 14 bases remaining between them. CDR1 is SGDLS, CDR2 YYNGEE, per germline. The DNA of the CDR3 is TGTGCCAGCAGCGTAGATGGGGGGGCAGTAACAGATACGCAGTATTTT. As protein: CASSVDGGAVTDTQYF.